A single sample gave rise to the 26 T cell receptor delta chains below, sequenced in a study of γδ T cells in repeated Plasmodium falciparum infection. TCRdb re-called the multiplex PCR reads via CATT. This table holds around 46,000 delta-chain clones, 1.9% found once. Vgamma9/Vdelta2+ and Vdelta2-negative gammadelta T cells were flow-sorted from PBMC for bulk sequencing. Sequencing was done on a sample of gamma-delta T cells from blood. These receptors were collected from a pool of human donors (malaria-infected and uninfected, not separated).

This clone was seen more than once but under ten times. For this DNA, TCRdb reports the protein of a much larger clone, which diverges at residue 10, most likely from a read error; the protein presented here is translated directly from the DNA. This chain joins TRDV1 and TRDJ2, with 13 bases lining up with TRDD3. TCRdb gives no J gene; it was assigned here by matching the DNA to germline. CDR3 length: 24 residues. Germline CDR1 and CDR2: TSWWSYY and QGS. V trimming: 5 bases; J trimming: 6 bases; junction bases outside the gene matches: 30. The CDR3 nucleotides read TGTGCTCTTGGGAAGCCCCATTCCTACCGGGGTACTGGGGGATACGGAAACAAGGCAGCACAACTCTTCTTT. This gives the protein CALGKPHSYRGTGGYGNKAAQLFF.

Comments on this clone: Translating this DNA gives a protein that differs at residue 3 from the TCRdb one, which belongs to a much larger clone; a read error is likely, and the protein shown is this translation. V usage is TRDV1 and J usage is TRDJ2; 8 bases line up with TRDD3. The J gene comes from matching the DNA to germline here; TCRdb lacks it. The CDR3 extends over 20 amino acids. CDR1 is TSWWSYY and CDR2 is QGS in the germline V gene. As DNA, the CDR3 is TGTGCTCCTGGGAATCGTATCCCGTACTGGGGGCCCCGAGGGGCAGCACAACTCTTCTTT. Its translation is CAPGNRIPYWGPRGAAQLFF.

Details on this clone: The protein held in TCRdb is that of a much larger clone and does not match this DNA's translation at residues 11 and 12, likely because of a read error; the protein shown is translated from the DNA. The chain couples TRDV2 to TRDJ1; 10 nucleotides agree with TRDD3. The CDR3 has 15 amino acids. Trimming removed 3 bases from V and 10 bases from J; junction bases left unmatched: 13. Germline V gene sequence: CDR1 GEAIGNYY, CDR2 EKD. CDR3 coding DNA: TGTGCCTGTGACGGGCTGGGGGATAGAGAAACCAGACTCATCTTT. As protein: CACDGLGDRETRLIF.

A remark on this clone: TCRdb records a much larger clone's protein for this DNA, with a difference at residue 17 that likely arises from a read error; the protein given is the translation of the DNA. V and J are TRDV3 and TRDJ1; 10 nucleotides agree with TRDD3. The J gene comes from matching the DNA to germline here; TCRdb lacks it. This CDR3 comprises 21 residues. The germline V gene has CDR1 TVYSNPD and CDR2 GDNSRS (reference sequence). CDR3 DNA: TGTGCCTGGGGGTCGACGAGGAGGTACTGGGGGATCCCCTCCAACACCGAGAAACTCATCTTT. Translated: CAWGSTRRYWGIPSNTEKLIF.

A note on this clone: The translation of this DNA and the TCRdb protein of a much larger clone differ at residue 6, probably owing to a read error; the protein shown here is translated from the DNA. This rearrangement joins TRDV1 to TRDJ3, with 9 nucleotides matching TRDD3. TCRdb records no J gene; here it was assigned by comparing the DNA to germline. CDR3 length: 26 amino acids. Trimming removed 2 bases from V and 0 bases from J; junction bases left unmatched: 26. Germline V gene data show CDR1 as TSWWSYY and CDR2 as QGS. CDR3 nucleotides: TGTGCTCTTGGGGAATTCAACCCCCCTACGTTGGAAGTCTGGGGGATTAGCTCCTGGGACACCCGACAGATGTTTTTC. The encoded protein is CALGEFNPPTLEVWGISSWDTRQMFF.

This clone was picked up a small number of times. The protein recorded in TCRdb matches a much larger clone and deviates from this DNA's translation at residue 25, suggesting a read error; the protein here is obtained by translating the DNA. The CDR3 reads CALGEGWGIVKIPTWGGMVYTDKLTF. CDR3 bases: TGTGCTCTTGGGGAAGGCTGGGGGATTGTTAAAATTCCTACGTGGGGAGGGATGGTGTACACCGATAAACTCACCTTT. No call exists for the J gene, whereas the V gene is TRDV1; TRDD3 reflects the table's D call only, with no check against the DNA. Per the germline V gene, CDR1 is TSWWSYY and CDR2 is QGS. This CDR3 has 26 residues.

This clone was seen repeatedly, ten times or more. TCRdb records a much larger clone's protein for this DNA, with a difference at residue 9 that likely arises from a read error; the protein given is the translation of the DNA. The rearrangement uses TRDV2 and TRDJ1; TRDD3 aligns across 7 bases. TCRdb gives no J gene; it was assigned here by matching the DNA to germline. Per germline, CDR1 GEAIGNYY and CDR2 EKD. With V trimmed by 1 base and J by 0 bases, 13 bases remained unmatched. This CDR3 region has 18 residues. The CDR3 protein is CACDTEGYVGLYTDKLIF. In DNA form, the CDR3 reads TGTGCCTGTGACACAGAAGGATACGTGGGGTTGTACACCGATAAACTCATCTTT.

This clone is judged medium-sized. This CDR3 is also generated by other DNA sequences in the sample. The CDR3, as DNA: TGTGCCTTCCCCCCCTTCCTGTTTGGGGGATACTCGGACACCGATAAACTCATCTTT. Amino acid sequence: CAFPPFLFGGYSDTDKLIF. The chain couples TRDV3 to TRDJ1; TRDD3 matches at 10 bases. The length of the CDR3 is 19 residues. Germline V gives CDR1 TVYSNPD, CDR2 GDNSRS (reference sequence). V lost 3 bases and J lost 0; bases outside the gene matches: 19.

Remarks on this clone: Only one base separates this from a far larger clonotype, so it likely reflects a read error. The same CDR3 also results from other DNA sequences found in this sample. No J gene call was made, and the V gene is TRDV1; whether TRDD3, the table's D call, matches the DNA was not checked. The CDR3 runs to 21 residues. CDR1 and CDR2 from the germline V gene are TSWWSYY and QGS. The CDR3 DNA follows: TGTGCTCTTGGGGAACCCCGTTTCCTACGTAGGTGGGGGATACCAACCGATAAACTCATCTTC. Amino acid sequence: CALGEPRFLRRWGIPTDKLIF.

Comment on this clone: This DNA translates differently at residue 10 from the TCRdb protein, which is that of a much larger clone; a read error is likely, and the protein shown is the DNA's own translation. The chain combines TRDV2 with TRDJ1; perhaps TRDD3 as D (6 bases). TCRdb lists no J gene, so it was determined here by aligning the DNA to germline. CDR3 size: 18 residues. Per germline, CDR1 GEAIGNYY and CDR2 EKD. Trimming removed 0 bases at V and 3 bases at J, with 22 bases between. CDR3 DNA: TGTGCCTGTGACACCGTAACCTCTGGGGAATACGGTCCCGATAAACTCATCTTT. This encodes CACDTVTSGEYGPDKLIF.

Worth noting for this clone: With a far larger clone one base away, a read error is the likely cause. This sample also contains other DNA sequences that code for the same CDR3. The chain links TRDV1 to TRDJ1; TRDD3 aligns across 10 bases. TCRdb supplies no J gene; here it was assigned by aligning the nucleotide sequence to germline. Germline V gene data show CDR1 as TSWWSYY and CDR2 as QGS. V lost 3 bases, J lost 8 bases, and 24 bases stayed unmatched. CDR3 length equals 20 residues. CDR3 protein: CALGEPPSYGLGDRRGKLIF. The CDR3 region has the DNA TGTGCTCTTGGGGAGCCCCCCTCCTACGGGCTGGGGGATAGGCGTGGAAAACTCATCTTT.

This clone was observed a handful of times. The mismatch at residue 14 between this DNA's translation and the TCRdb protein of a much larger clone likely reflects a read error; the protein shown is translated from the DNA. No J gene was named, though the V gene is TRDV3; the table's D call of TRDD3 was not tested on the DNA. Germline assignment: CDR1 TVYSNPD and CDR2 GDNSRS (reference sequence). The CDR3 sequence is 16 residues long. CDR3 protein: CASDYWGPLYTDKPIF. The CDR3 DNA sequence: TGTGCCTCCGACTACTGGGGGCCCCTGTACACCGATAAACCCATCTTT.

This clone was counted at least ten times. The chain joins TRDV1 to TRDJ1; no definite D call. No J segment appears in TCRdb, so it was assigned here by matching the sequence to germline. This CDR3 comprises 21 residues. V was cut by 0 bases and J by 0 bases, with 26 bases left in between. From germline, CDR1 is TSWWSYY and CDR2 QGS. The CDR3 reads CALGELLRRPSSGTNTDKLIF. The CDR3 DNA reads TGTGCTCTTGGGGAACTACTTAGACGGCCTAGTTCCGGAACCAACACCGATAAACTCATCTTT.

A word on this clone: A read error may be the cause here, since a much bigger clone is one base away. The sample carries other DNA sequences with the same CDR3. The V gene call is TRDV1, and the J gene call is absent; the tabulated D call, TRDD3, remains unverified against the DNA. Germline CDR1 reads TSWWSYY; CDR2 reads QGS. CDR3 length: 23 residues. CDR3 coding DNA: TGTGCTCTTGGGGAACGACTCCCACCTTCCTCATTCTACTGGGGGATACCCCCCGATAAGCTCATCTTT. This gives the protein CALGERLPPSSFYWGIPPDKLIF.

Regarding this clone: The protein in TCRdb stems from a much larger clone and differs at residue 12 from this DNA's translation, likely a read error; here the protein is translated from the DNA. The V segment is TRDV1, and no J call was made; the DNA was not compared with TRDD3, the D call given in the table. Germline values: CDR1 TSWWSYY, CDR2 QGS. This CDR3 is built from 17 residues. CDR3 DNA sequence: TGTGCTCTTGGGATACTACGCTGGGGATGGAAAATCTATAAACTCATCTTC. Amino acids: CALGILRWGWKIYKLIF.

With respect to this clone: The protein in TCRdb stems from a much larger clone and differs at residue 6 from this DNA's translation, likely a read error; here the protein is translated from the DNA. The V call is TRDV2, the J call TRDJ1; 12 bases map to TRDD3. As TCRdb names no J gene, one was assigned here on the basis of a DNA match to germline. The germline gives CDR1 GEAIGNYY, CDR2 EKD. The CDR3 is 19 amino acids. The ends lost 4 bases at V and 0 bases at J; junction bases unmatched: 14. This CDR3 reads CACETVTGGYTGDTDKLIF. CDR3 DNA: TGTGCCTGTGAGACAGTTACTGGGGGATACACCGGAGACACCGATAAACTCATCTTT.

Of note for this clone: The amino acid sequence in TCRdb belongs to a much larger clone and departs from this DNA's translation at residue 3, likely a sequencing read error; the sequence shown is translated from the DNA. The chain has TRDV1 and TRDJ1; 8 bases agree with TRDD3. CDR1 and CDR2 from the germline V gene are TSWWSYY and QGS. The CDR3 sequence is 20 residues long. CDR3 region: CAIGELEVRRGYRRGDKLIF. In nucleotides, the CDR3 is TGTGCTATTGGGGAACTAGAGGTGCGTAGGGGATACAGGAGGGGAGATAAACTCATCTTT.

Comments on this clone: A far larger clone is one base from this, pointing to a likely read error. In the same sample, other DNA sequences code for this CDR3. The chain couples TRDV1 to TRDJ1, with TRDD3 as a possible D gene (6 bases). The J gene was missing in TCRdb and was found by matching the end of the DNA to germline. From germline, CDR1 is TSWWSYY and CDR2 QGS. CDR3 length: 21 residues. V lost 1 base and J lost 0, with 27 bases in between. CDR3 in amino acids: CALGEPRLATFGYFYTDKLIF. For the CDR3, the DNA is TGTGCTCTTGGGGAACCCCGCTTAGCTACGTTTGGATACTTCTACACCGATAAACTCATCTTT.

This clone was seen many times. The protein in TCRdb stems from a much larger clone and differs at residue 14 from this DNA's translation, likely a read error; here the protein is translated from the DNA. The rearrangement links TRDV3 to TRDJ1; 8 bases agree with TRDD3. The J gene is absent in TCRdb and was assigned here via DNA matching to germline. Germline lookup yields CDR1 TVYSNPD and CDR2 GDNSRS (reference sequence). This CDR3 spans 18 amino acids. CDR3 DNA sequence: TGTGCCTACACAAGGCGGGGGATAAGAAACAGGTACACCGTTAAACTCATCTTT. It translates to CAYTRRGIRNRYTVKLIF.

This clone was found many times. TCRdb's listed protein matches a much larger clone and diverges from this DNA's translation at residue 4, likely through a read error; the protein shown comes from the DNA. CDR3 DNA: TGTGCCTGTAACCCCCTGGGGGATACAGCGGATAAACTCATCTTT. Translation: CACNPLGDTADKLIF. V usage is TRDV2 and J usage is TRDJ1, with 11 bases lining up with TRDD3. Matching the DNA to germline supplied the J gene, which TCRdb does not give. The CDR3 is 15 residues long. The germline V gene has CDR1 GEAIGNYY and CDR2 EKD. V lost 6 bases, J lost 5 bases, and 10 bases stayed unmatched.

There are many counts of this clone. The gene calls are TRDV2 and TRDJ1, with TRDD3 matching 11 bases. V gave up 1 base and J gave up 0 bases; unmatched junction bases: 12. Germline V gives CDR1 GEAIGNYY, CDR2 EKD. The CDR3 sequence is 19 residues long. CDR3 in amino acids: CACDTLGDKGRDYTDKLIF. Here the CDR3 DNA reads TGTGCCTGTGACACACTGGGGGATAAGGGTCGGGATTACACCGATAAACTCATCTTT.

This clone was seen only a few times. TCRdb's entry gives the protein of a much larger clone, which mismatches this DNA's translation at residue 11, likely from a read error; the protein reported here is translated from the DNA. CDR3 coding DNA: TGTGCTCTTGGGGAACCCGATGGGGAAGTCCCCGGGTCCATACTGGGGGATACACTCACATCTACCGATAAACTCATCTTT. Its translation is CALGEPDGEVPGSILGDTLTSTDKLIF. The chain is built from TRDV1 and TRDJ1, with TRDD3 identical over 12 bases. Since TCRdb gives no J gene, matching the DNA to germline was used here to assign it. With 1 base clipped from V and 2 bases from J, the junction kept 35 bases outside the gene matches. CDR3 size: 27 residues. Germline assignment: CDR1 TSWWSYY and CDR2 QGS.

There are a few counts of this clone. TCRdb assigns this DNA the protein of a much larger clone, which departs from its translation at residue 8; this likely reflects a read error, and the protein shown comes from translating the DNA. Written as DNA, the CDR3 is TGTGCTCTTGGGGCTCCCTTCCCACGTTACTGGAGGATCGTTGGCACGAATGATAAACTCATCTTT. It is translated as CALGAPFPRYWRIVGTNDKLIF. The J gene is TRDJ1, the V gene TRDV1; TRDD2 is a possible D gene (6 bases). TCRdb carries no J gene annotation; the J gene was assigned here by matching the DNA with germline. Germline-derived CDR1 and CDR2 are TSWWSYY and QGS. The length of the CDR3 is 22 residues. Trimming removed 4 bases at V and 5 bases at J, with 38 bases between.

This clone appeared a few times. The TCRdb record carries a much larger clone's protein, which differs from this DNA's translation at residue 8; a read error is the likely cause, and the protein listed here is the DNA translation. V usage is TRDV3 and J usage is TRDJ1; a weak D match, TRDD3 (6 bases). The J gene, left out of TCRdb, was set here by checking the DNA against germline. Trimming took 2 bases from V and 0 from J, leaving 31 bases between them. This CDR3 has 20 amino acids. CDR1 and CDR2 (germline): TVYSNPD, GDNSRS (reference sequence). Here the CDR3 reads CAFPQLRVGGPRKYTDKLIF. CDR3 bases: TGTGCCTTTCCACAACTACGCGTTGGGGGTCCACGAAAGTACACCGATAAACTCATCTTT.

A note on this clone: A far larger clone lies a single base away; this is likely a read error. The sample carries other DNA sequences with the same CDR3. The CDR3 bases are TGTGCTCTTGGGGAACTCCACTTCCCCTTCCTGCAGTTTTTGAGGGGGATACGCACAGCTACGGGGTACACCGATAAACTCATCTTT. It translates to CALGELHFPFLQFLRGIRTATGYTDKLIF. The chain joins TRDV1 to TRDJ1; 10 bases fit TRDD3. Matching the DNA to germline supplied the J gene, which TCRdb does not give. CDR3 size: 29 residues. The J segment lost 0 bases and the V segment lost 0 bases, leaving 40 bases of the junction unmatched. Germline CDR1 is TSWWSYY and CDR2 is QGS.

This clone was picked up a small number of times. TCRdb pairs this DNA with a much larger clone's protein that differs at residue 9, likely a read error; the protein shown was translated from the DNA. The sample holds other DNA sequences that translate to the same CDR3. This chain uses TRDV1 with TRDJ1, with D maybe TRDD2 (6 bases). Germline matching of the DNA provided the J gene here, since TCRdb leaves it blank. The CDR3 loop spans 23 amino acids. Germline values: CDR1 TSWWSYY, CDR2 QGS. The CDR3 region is CALGEPHHPPTSTGRKYTDKLIF. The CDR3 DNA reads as TGTGCCCTTGGGGAACCCCATCACCCTCCTACAAGTACTGGTCGAAAATACACCGATAAACTCATCTTT.